This T cell receptor (beta chain) was sequenced during a study of control samples from healthy donors and cancer patients. Points on this clone: Different DNA sequences within this sample yield the same CDR3.

Deletions cut 4 bases from V and 0 bases from J, with 10 bases between. The CDR3 consists of 14 residues. Germline V CDR1 and CDR2: SGHRS, YFSETQ. Clones were read by immunoSEQ multiplex PCR, and TCRdb kept only the in-frame ones, dropping some. The sample has 90,000 to 100,000 clones, 65% to 85% seen once. This clonotype was obtained from a man aged 65 to 79 with lung cancer. The sample was PBMCs. The chain carries TRBV5-1 and TRBJ1-2; D gene unclear. The CDR3: CASSLGDTNYGYTF. CDR3 nucleotides: TGCGCCAGCAGCCTAGGCGATACTAACTATGGCTACACCTTC.